This passage covers 17 T cell receptor beta chains from one sample sequenced in a study of cytomegalovirus exposure and HLA in healthy donors. Sequenced by immunoSEQ multiplex PCR; TCRdb stores in-frame clones only, minus some. This sample yields some 230,000 clones, of which 75% to 95% are seen a single time; 0.85% to 1.2% belongs to the top ten. The sample was PBMCs. These receptor sequences come from a woman between 18 and 29 years old in good health and CMV-seronegative.

V and J are TRBV10-3 and TRBJ2-7; 12 bases agree with TRBD2. Germline lookup yields CDR1 ENHRY and CDR2 SYGVKD. Trimming removed 2 bases from V and 2 bases from J; junction bases left unmatched: 4. The CDR3 contains 16 residues. CDR3 loop: CAISEASGRATYEQYF. CDR3 bases: TGTGCCATCAGTGAGGCTAGCGGGAGGGCAACCTACGAGCAGTACTTC.

This rearrangement joins TRBV19 to TRBJ2-7; tentatively, D is TRBD1 (6 bases). Germline lookup yields CDR1 LNHDA and CDR2 SQIVND (reference sequence). The V end lost 5 bases, the J end lost 3 bases, and 20 bases lay between the germline ends. The CDR3 loop spans 16 amino acids. The CDR3, as DNA: TGTGCCAGTAGTCTAACCGCGACCGGGACAATCTACGAGCAGTACTTC. Protein: CASSLTATGTIYEQYF.

The CDR3 protein is CASSSLAGATYEQYF. The CDR3 DNA reads as TGCGCCAGCAGCTCACTAGCGGGAGCAACCTACGAGCAGTACTTC. The chain joins TRBV5-1 to TRBJ2-7; 11 bases fit TRBD2. V shed 3 bases and J 2 bases; nucleotides not matched to a gene: 4. Germline lookup yields CDR1 SGHRS and CDR2 YFSETQ. The CDR3 spans 15 residues.

V is TRBV30 and J is TRBJ2-5; 7 bases align to TRBD2. Germline lookup yields CDR1 GTSNPN and CDR2 SVGIG (reference sequence). The CDR3 runs 10 residues. V gave up 8 bases and J gave up 5 bases; unmatched junction bases: 2. CDR3: CAGLGETQYF. DNA of the CDR3: TGTGCCGGACTAGGGGAGACCCAGTACTTC.

The chain employs TRBV5-1 and TRBJ1-1; 7 bases align to TRBD1. Germline CDR1 and CDR2: SGHRS and YFSETQ. Trimming cost V 3 bases and J 6 bases; bases outside gene matches: 5. The CDR3 contains 13 residues. The CDR3 sequence is CASSSRQGSEAFF. In nucleotides, the CDR3 is TGCGCCAGCAGCTCCCGACAGGGTTCTGAAGCTTTCTTT.

The J gene is TRBJ2-7, the V gene TRBV28; D ambiguous. CDR3 length: 17 amino acids. The V gene's germline CDR1 is MDHEN and CDR2 SYDVKM. V lost 3 bases to trimming and J lost 0 bases, with 18 bases between them. CDR3 region: CASSLFERLHLSYEQYF. DNA for the CDR3: TGTGCCAGCAGTTTGTTCGAGAGACTCCATCTCTCCTACGAGCAGTACTTC.

V gene TRBV28 combines with J gene TRBJ1-2; 10 bases line up with TRBD1. Losses at the gene ends were 7 bases for V and 4 bases for J; bases not matched to a gene: 9. The length of the CDR3 is 15 residues. From germline, CDR1 is MDHEN and CDR2 SYDVKM. The CDR3 loop reads CASKGGQGVGYGYTF. CDR3 sequence (DNA): TGTGCCAGCAAAGGCGGACAGGGGGTAGGCTATGGCTACACCTTC.

The J gene is TRBJ1-2, the V gene TRBV4-1, with 7 nucleotides matching TRBD1. The ends lost 2 bases at V and 3 bases at J; junction bases unmatched: 6. Germline CDR1 and CDR2: MGHRA and YSYEKL. The CDR3 has 15 residues. The DNA of the CDR3 is TGCGCCAGCAGCCAACCCGGACAGGTGGACTATGGCTACACCTTC. Protein: CASSQPGQVDYGYTF.

The chain combines TRBV5-1 with TRBJ1-5, with D hard to call. V lost 0 bases and J lost 5, with 12 bases in between. The CDR3 covers 15 residues. Germline V CDR1 and CDR2: SGHRS, YFSETQ. CDR3 in DNA: TGCGCCAGCAGCTTGGAAGCGGGGTTCGATCAGCCCCAGCATTTT. This encodes CASSLEAGFDQPQHF.

The chain links TRBV19 to TRBJ2-2; D is perhaps TRBD1 (6 bases). Trimming shortened V by 6 bases and J by 0 bases, and 11 bases separated the two germline ends. This CDR3 region has 15 residues. Germline CDR1 is LNHDA and CDR2 is SQIVND (reference sequence). The chain's CDR3 is CASSEQGTNTGELFF. CDR3 DNA: TGTGCCAGTAGCGAACAGGGAACGAACACCGGGGAGCTGTTTTTT.

This clone was seen once. The chain joins TRBV19 to TRBJ1-3; no clear D. V lost 1 base, J lost 7 bases, and 14 bases lay in between. CDR3 size: 15 residues. Germline loops: CDR1 LNHDA, CDR2 SQIVND (reference sequence). CDR3 residues: CASSIVTSNQNTIYF. The CDR3, as DNA: TGTGCCAGTAGTATAGTTACGTCCAATCAGAACACCATATATTTT.

The chain has TRBV10-3 and TRBJ1-5; D is undetermined. The V gene lost 2 bases and the J gene lost 5 bases, with 4 bases spanning the gap. CDR3 length equals 12 residues. The germline gives CDR1 ENHRY, CDR2 SYGVKD. The CDR3 nucleotides read TGTGCCATCAGTGAGAGAGATCAGCCCCAGCATTTT. Its protein product is CAISERDQPQHF.

V is TRBV28 and J is TRBJ1-2, with TRBD1 matching 7 bases. CDR1 MDHEN and CDR2 SYDVKM come from the germline V gene. V trimming: 2 bases; J trimming: 2 bases; junction bases outside the gene matches: 5. This CDR3 is 15 amino acids long. The CDR3 loop reads CASSLLGQANYGYTF. The CDR3, as DNA: TGTGCCAGCAGTTTACTTGGACAGGCGAACTATGGCTACACCTTC.

This clone has only one observation. V and J are TRBV5-4 and TRBJ2-3; 10 positions match TRBD2. CDR3 length: 16 amino acids. The V segment lost 6 bases and the J segment 2 bases; nucleotides outside the gene matches: 9. Germline CDR1 is SGHNT and CDR2 is YYREEE (reference sequence). Here the CDR3 reads CASTSLAGVVTDTQYF. The CDR3 DNA is TGTGCCAGCACCTCCCTAGCGGGAGTCGTCACAGATACGCAGTATTTT.

The V and J genes are TRBV2 and TRBJ2-1; 7 bases match TRBD2. CDR1 and CDR2 from the germline V gene are SNHLY and FYNNEI. Losses at the gene ends were 2 bases for V and 6 bases for J; bases not matched to a gene: 10. The CDR3 totals 16 residues. The CDR3, as DNA: TGTGCCAGCAGTGAAACCGTGGGGATAGCGGGCAATGAGCAGTTCTTC. Amino acid sequence: CASSETVGIAGNEQFF.

The rearrangement uses TRBV28 and TRBJ1-3, with D unclear. The V gene lost 3 bases and the J gene lost 7 bases, with 4 bases spanning the gap. Per the germline V gene, CDR1 is MDHEN and CDR2 is SYDVKM. The CDR3 covers 11 residues. Here the CDR3 reads CASSFSNTIYF. The CDR3 DNA follows: TGTGCCAGCAGTTTCTCGAACACCATATATTTT. The whole variable domain, remainder taken from reference TRBV28 and TRBJ1-3, is DVKVTQSSRYLVKRTGEKVFLECVQDMDHENMFWYRQDPGLGLRLIYFSYDVKMKEKGDIPEGYSVSREKKERFSLILESASTNQTSMYLCASSFSNTIYFGEGSWLTVV.

The chain joins TRBV19 to TRBJ1-1, with TRBD1 identical over 9 bases. Germline values: CDR1 LNHDA, CDR2 SQIVND (reference sequence). After removal of 0 bases from V and 6 bases from J, the junction contained 11 bases not matched to a gene. The CDR3 is 17 residues long. The CDR3 sequence is CASSIDGPGQGFPEAFF. CDR3 nucleotide sequence: TGTGCCAGTAGTATAGATGGACCGGGACAGGGATTCCCTGAAGCTTTCTTT.